The T cell receptor beta chain described here comes from a study of blood T cell repertoires in COVID-19. Overall study context: The study drew acute and convalescent COVID-19 samples from the United States, Italy and Spain. T cells, B-cell-depleted T cells, or PBMCs provided the cDNA or gDNA that served as material.

This CDR3 region has 19 residues. The junction had 12 bases not matched to a gene; V was cut back by 3 bases and J by 0 bases. In germline, CDR1 is SGDLS, CDR2 YYNGEE. Methods used by the authors: Reference gene primer amplification gave nucleated cell count estimates. Here immunoSEQ multiplex PCR was the method, and the copy in TCRdb shows in-frame clones only, minus some. From that table come the V and J calls and clone size; the DNA was used to work out D and trimming. The sample shows approximately 80,000 clones, around four fifths of them seen only once. The sample consisted of peripheral blood. The receptor's source is a human donor in a cohort sampled during active COVID-19. The V call is TRBV9, the J call TRBJ2-6; TRBD1 matches 7 bases. The CDR3 DNA follows: TGTGCCAGCAGCGACAAACAGGGGACCGTTGTCTCTGGGGCCAACGTCCTGACTTTC. Translation gives CASSDKQGTVVSGANVLTF.